This T cell receptor beta chain was documented in a study of T cells in Graves' hyperthyroidism and ophthalmopathy. Study-level results: Blood also contained most expanded thyroid clonotypes above 0.001.

This clonotype was observed at least ten times. Its antigen is unidentified. Using RNA transcripts as the source, TCR beta CDR3 regions were amplified. The HTBI primer set served for first-round RT-PCR of the TCR CDR3. From the multiplex PCR reads, TCRdb called clonotypes with MiXCR, one entry per CDR3 protein. This table has 380,000 or so distinct CDR3 sequences, roughly 14% appearing once. Germline CDR1 SGHVS, CDR2 FQNEAQ. V dropped 5 bases and J dropped 1; count of bases not matched to a gene: 7. The CDR3 has 17 amino acids. Criteria for exclusion of patients were uncontrolled infection, other autoimmune disease, pregnancy or lactation. Each diagnosis was grounded in clinical symptoms, serum thyroxine and TRAb, thyroid ultrasound, and orbital computed tomography. The authors took PBMCs from over 8.5 ml fresh peripheral blood.

The source is a man aged 30 to 45 with Graves' hyperthyroidism that later progressed to Graves' ophthalmopathy. The sequencing input was blood. This chain connects TRBV7-8 to TRBJ2-6; 8 nucleotides line up with TRBD1. CDR3 in DNA: TGTGCCAGCAGCGCGAGGCAGGGGGCTTCTGGGGCCAACGTCCTGACTTTC. The encoded protein is CASSARQGASGANVLTF.